This paragraph covers one TCR beta chain sequence. Between the trimmed V and J ends, which lost 2 bases and 1 base, there was a span of 14 bases. Per germline, CDR1 SGHNT and CDR2 YYREEE (reference sequence). This CDR3 has 16 residues. This sample stems from a study of cytomegalovirus exposure and HLA in healthy donors. Both 60 Vbeta primers and 13 Jbeta primers went into the PCR. Profiled with immunoSEQ multiplex PCR; TCRdb holds only in-frame clones, not every one. The sample includes about 120,000 clones, over 65% of them seen just once. This TCR derives from a woman between 40 and 50 years old in good health and CMV-seropositive. The sample comprised PBMCs. The chain carries TRBV5-4 and TRBJ2-3, with D perhaps TRBD2 (7 bases). In DNA, the CDR3 is TGTGCCAGCAGCTTTCCCCGGGGGGCAGGCACAGATACGCAGTATTTT. It specifies CASSFPRGAGTDTQYF.